The 12 T cell receptor beta chains below were found in one sample sequenced in a study of regulatory T cells in long-lasting Graves disease. Time point noted: persistent/refractory GD, antithyroid drugs over 5 years with positive TRAb. Construction of the TCR library relied on RNA isolated from PBMCs. Arm-PCR of CDR3 regions with iRepertoire HTBI primers generated TCR beta libraries. TCRdb called the multiplex PCR reads again in MiXCR, with one record for every CDR3 protein. Here the sample spans 400,000 or so distinct CDR3 sequences, roughly 20% being singletons. The material sequenced was peripheral blood mononuclear cells (PBMCs), taken when the disease was refractory, from a patient treated with antithyroid drugs. Receptor source: a female donor with Graves disease.

This clonotype was seen repeatedly, ten times or more. The chain is built from TRBV2 and TRBJ2-7; D is undetermined. This CDR3 comprises 12 residues. Trimming cost V 3 bases and J 9 bases, with 12 bases left between them. Per germline, CDR1 SNHLY and CDR2 FYNNEI. The CDR3: CASSETHTGQYF. The CDR3 DNA is TGTGCCAGCAGTGAGACGCATACGGGGCAGTACTTC. Combining the CDR3 with reference TRBV2 and TRBJ2-7 gives the whole variable domain EPEVTQTPSHQVTQMGQEVILRCVPISNHLYFYWYRQILGQKVEFLVSFYNNEISEKSEIFDDQFSVERPDGSNFTLKIRSTKLEDSAMYFCASSETHTGQYFGPGTRLTVT.

This clonotype was observed many times. V and J are TRBV2 and TRBJ1-5; unclear D gene. The CDR3 length is 13 residues. Germline values: CDR1 SNHLY, CDR2 FYNNEI. Between the trimmed V and J ends, which lost 3 bases and 1 base, there was a span of 4 bases. In DNA, the CDR3 is TGTGCCAGCAGTGAGGGCAGCAATCAGCCCCAGCATTTT. Its protein product is CASSEGSNQPQHF.

The V and J genes are TRBV19 and TRBJ1-5; maybe TRBD1 (5 bases). Looked up from germline, CDR1 is LNHDA and CDR2 is SQIVND (reference sequence). Trimming removed 4 bases at V and 7 bases at J, with 14 bases between. The CDR3 covers 14 residues. DNA for the CDR3: TGTGCCAGTAGTAGACAGATTTCCAGCCAGCCCCAGCATTTT. This codes for CASSRQISSQPQHF.

There are a few counts of this clonotype. The V and J genes are TRBV2 and TRBJ2-2; TRBD1 matches 7 bases. Germline V gene sequence: CDR1 SNHLY, CDR2 FYNNEI. The CDR3 has 14 residues. The trim removed 4 bases at V and 5 bases at J, leaving 4 bases unmatched. CDR3 sequence (DNA): TGTGCCAGCAGTGGACAGGGAACGACCGGGGAGCTGTTTTTT. Amino acid sequence: CASSGQGTTGELFF.

This clonotype was counted only a few times. The chain has TRBV6-2 or TRBV6-3 and TRBJ1-2; D possibly corresponds to TRBD1 (5 bases). V lost 6 bases, J lost 2 bases, and 16 bases lay in between. This CDR3 has 15 amino acids. The germline gives CDR1 MNHEY, CDR2 SVGEGT. The CDR3 is CASSPRGRDNYGYTF. Written as DNA, the CDR3 is TGTGCCAGCAGCCCCCGGGGCCGGGACAACTATGGCTACACCTTC.

This clonotype was counted many times. V is TRBV5-6 and J is TRBJ2-5, with 7 nucleotides matching TRBD1. The germline V gene encodes CDR1 SGHDT and CDR2 YYEEEE. The CDR3 covers 14 residues. Trimming removed 3 bases from V and 2 bases from J; junction bases left unmatched: 4. The CDR3: CASSYGDRQETQYF. The DNA of the CDR3 is TGTGCCAGCAGCTACGGGGACAGACAAGAGACCCAGTACTTC.

This clonotype turned up a few times. This rearrangement joins TRBV13 to TRBJ2-7, with 8 bases that match TRBD2. The CDR3 has 15 residues. Unmatched junction bases numbered 3, after V lost 1 base and J lost 1 base. In germline, CDR1 is PRHDT, CDR2 FYEKMQ (reference sequence). The CDR3 region is CASSLVREVSYEQYF. DNA of the CDR3: TGTGCCAGCAGCTTAGTGCGGGAGGTATCCTACGAGCAGTACTTC.

The chain uses TRBV19 and TRBJ2-4; possibly TRBD1 for D (5 bases). V was trimmed by 7 bases and J by 6 bases, leaving 16 bases between them. Looked up from germline, CDR1 is LNHDA and CDR2 is SQIVND (reference sequence). The CDR3 extends over 14 amino acids. CDR3 coding DNA: TGTGCCAGTACCAACCCGACAGTAACAAACATTCAGTACTTC. The encoded protein is CASTNPTVTNIQYF.

In this sample, this clonotype turned up many times. This chain joins TRBV12-3 or TRBV12-4 and TRBJ1-1; weak D call: TRBD1 (5 bases). The CDR3 is 13 residues long. The V end was cut by 6 bases, the J end by 1 base, with 9 bases between. CDR3: CASSWDGNTEAFF. Written as DNA, the CDR3 is TGTGCCAGCAGCTGGGACGGGAACACTGAAGCTTTCTTT.

The chain joins TRBV12-3 or TRBV12-4 to TRBJ1-2; D remains unclear. Trimming took 6 bases from V and 6 from J, leaving 14 bases between them. The CDR3 has 13 amino acids. Here the CDR3 DNA reads TGTGCCAGCAGGTTTAGGGAGTTAGATGGCTACACCTTC. This encodes CASRFRELDGYTF.

In the case of this clonotype: An end of the junction does not agree with germline; a read error may underlie this. The V and J genes are TRBV28 and TRBJ2-2, with D perhaps matching TRBD2 (5 bases). This CDR3 has 13 amino acids. Germline V lookup: CDR1 MDHEN, CDR2 SYDVKM. The CDR3 nucleotides read TGTGCCAGCAGTTTGATCCTAACCGGGGAGCTGCTTTTT. It encodes CASSLILTGELLF.

This chain uses TRBV19 with TRBJ2-2; the match to TRBD2 covers 7 bases. V trimming: 6 bases; J trimming: 2 bases; junction bases outside the gene matches: 9. CDR1 LNHDA and CDR2 SQIVND come from the germline V gene (reference sequence). The CDR3 is made up of 16 amino acids. The DNA for the CDR3 is TGTGCCAGTAGAAAGGTAGCGGGTTCTAACACCGGGGAGCTGTTTTTT. Translated, it gives CASRKVAGSNTGELFF.